In its sample, the clone carrying this TCR beta chain was seen many times. The TCR library protocol was used to attach unique molecular identifiers. These identifiers were attached to individual cDNA molecules. MiXCR was run by TCRdb on the 5' RACE reads, yielding one entry per CDR3 protein. Here the sample spans about 67,000 distinct CDR3 sequences, 11% being singletons. These data originate in a study of early T cells in non-severe SARS-CoV-2 infection. Study background: Chains were not paired, and sequencing was done on bulk RNA from unsorted whole blood.

Germline lookup yields CDR1 SQVTM and CDR2 ANQGSEA. Trimming stripped 8 bases from V and 4 bases from J, with 11 bases between. The CDR3 loop spans 11 amino acids. The TCR was taken from an adult who was a healthcare worker with PCR-confirmed SARS-CoV-2 infection or an uninfected control (not recorded which). V is TRBV29-1 and J is TRBJ2-5; D unresolved. The sequencing sample was made of whole blood. As DNA, the CDR3 is TGCAGCCTCGAGGTAGGAGAGACCCAGTACTTC. Its protein product is CSLEVGETQYF.